The present T cell receptor (beta chain) was sequenced within a study of spatial heterogeneity in lung cancer. This clonotype is labeled as medium-sized. The size of this beta chain means little, since it is a stray read in a library made for alpha chains. Each molecule of TCR cDNA was tagged with one unique molecular identifier. TCRdb independently ran MiXCR on the 5' RACE reads; one entry per CDR3 protein. Found here are about 12,000 distinct CDR3 sequences, 5.5% to 7.5% of them singletons; the top ten hold 10% to 13%. As to time point: sample taken at primary tumor resection. Researchers sequenced whole RNA taken from tumor, nontumor lung or frozen PBMC without sorting. Donors were under 90 untreated early-stage non-small cell lung cancer patients. CDR1 is WNHNN, CDR2 SYGVQD, per germline (reference sequence). The V end was cut by 5 bases, the J end by 0 bases, with 4 bases between. The CDR3 sequence is 13 residues long.

This clonotype was obtained from a male donor with early-stage non-small cell lung cancer. The V call is TRBV10-1, the J call TRBJ2-2; no clear D gene. The source material was normal lung tissue next to the tumor, sampled at surgery. The CDR3 region has the DNA TGCGCCAGCAGTCCACCGAACACCGGGGAGCTGTTTTTT. Protein: CASSPPNTGELFF.